The 26 T cell receptor beta chains reported below all come from one sample, sequenced in a study of blood T cell repertoires in COVID-19. Profiling relied on immunoSEQ multiplex PCR, and the TCRdb table lists in-frame clones only, not all of them. The sample has approximately 69,000 clones, about 90% seen once. Sequencing used peripheral blood. The origin of the receptors is a human donor in a cohort sampled during active COVID-19.

The rearrangement links TRBV6-5 to TRBJ2-5; D might be TRBD2 (6 bases). The germline V gene has CDR1 MNHEY and CDR2 SVGAGI. This CDR3 is built from 15 residues. V lost 8 bases to trimming and J lost 4 bases, with 20 bases between them. The CDR3 DNA reads as TGTGCCAGCCGTAGTCCACGCTGGAGGGGAGAGACCCAGTACTTC. Translated, it gives CASRSPRWRGETQYF.

The chain carries TRBV7-8 and TRBJ1-2; 9 nucleotides match TRBD1. This CDR3 spans 17 amino acids. From germline, CDR1 is SGHVS and CDR2 FQNEAQ. V lost 3 bases and J lost 7; bases outside the gene matches: 15. The CDR3 spells CASSFLGQGFSQGGYTF. CDR3 DNA sequence: TGTGCCAGCAGCTTTCTGGGACAGGGTTTTTCTCAGGGTGGCTACACCTTC.

This clone occurred once. The genes are TRBV9 and TRBJ2-6; D is unresolved. Germline-derived CDR1 and CDR2 are SGDLS and YYNGEE. V lost 3 bases to trimming and J lost 0 bases, with 7 bases between them. The CDR3 covers 15 residues. In DNA form, the CDR3 reads TGTGCCAGCAGCGACACGAACTCTGGGGCCAACGTCCTGACTTTC. Residues: CASSDTNSGANVLTF.

The chain is built from TRBV18 and TRBJ2-5; D remains ambiguous. With 6 bases removed from V and 4 bases from J, the gap between germline ends came to 12 bases. The length of the CDR3 is 13 residues. Germline V gene lookup returns CDR1 KGHSH and CDR2 LQKENI. CDR3 sequence: CASSPHTGETQYF. In DNA form, the CDR3 reads TGTGCCAGCTCCCCTCATACGGGAGAGACCCAGTACTTC. The full variable domain, its missing parts supplied by reference TRBV18 and TRBJ2-5, is NAGVMQNPRHLVRRRGQEARLRCSPMKGHSHVYWYRQLPEEGLKFMVYLQKENIIDESGMPKERFSAEFPKEGPSILRIQQVVRGDSAAYFCASSPHTGETQYFGPGTRLLVL.

This clone appeared once. The chain uses TRBV4-3 and TRBJ1-2, with no clear D. V lost 0 bases and J lost 4, with 9 bases in between. CDR3 length equals 14 residues. CDR1 and CDR2 from the germline V gene are LGHNA and YSLEER. The CDR3 is CASSQEPGGYGYTF. As DNA, the CDR3 is TGCGCCAGCAGCCAAGAGCCTGGAGGCTATGGCTACACCTTC.

J is TRBJ1-4 and V is TRBV19, with D possibly being TRBD1 (6 bases). Trimming took 5 bases from V and 0 from J, leaving 10 bases between them. This CDR3 spans 15 amino acids. Germline CDR1 reads LNHDA; CDR2 reads SQIVND (reference sequence). The CDR3 sequence is CASSLQGSTNEKLFF. The CDR3 DNA reads TGTGCCAGTAGTCTACAGGGCTCAACTAATGAAAAACTGTTTTTT.

The rearrangement joins TRBV7-9 to TRBJ1-1; D may be TRBD1 (5 bases). The ends were cut back, 1 base at V and 8 bases at J, with 17 bases in the middle. The V gene's germline CDR1 is SEHNR and CDR2 FQNEAQ (reference sequence). The CDR3 sequence is 15 residues long. The CDR3 DNA reads as TGTGCCAGCAGCTTAGAAAGGGGTTATACACCCGAAGCTTTCTTT. Its protein product is CASSLERGYTPEAFF.

CDR3 nucleotide sequence: TGTGCCATCAGCAGGACTAGCGGGGACCTTCGGAAGACCCAGTACTTC. It encodes CAISRTSGDLRKTQYF. The V gene is TRBV10-3, the J gene TRBJ2-5, with 12 bases identical to TRBD2. The germline CDR1 and CDR2 sequences are ENHRY and SYGVKD. Losses at the gene ends were 6 bases for V and 6 bases for J; bases not matched to a gene: 11. The CDR3 loop spans 16 amino acids.

The chain recombines TRBV15 with TRBJ2-3, with 11 positions matching TRBD2. Germline loops: CDR1 LNHNV, CDR2 YYDKDF (reference sequence). This CDR3 comprises 16 residues. J lost 4 bases, V lost 1 base, and 4 bases had no gene match. The CDR3 here is CATSRASGGRADTQYF. DNA of the CDR3: TGTGCCACCAGCAGAGCTAGCGGGGGGAGAGCAGATACGCAGTATTTT.

The gene calls are TRBV19 and TRBJ2-5; 10 bases fit TRBD2. The J segment lost 5 bases and the V segment lost 7 bases, leaving 16 bases of the junction unmatched. The CDR3 runs 17 residues. Germline V lookup: CDR1 LNHDA, CDR2 SQIVND (reference sequence). The CDR3 DNA is TGTGCCAGTACCGCAGCGGGGGGGTCCGGTGGATTGGAGACCCAGTACTTC. It specifies CASTAAGGSGGLETQYF.

The count of this clone is one. Here the CDR3 reads CASSPWLDTEAFF. The CDR3 nucleotides read TGTGCCAGCTCTCCGTGGCTAGACACTGAAGCTTTCTTT. This chain connects TRBV25-1 to TRBJ1-1; D unclear. The germline V and J ends were trimmed by 8 bases and 3 bases, with 13 bases remaining between them. Germline V lookup: CDR1 MGHDK, CDR2 SYGVNS. The CDR3 runs 13 residues.

The chain links TRBV19 to TRBJ1-5; the D gene is possibly TRBD1 (5 bases). Germline V gene sequence: CDR1 LNHDA, CDR2 SQIVND (reference sequence). The V end lost 5 bases, the J end lost 6 bases, and 11 bases lay between the germline ends. The CDR3 consists of 13 residues. CDR3 loop: CASSQGFRQPQHF. The DNA of the CDR3 is TGTGCCAGTAGTCAGGGTTTTCGTCAGCCCCAGCATTTT.

The rearrangement links TRBV7-3 to TRBJ1-1; D remains unclear. CDR1 SGHTA and CDR2 FQGTGA come from the germline V gene. The CDR3 spans 13 residues. V dropped 4 bases and J dropped 0 bases, with 6 bases sitting between them. CDR3 in DNA: TGTGCCAGCAGCTATACTATGAACACTGAAGCTTTCTTT. Translated, it gives CASSYTMNTEAFF.

V is TRBV3-1 (or the pseudogene TRBV3-2) and J is TRBJ1-1; 7 bases match TRBD1. V trimming: 6 bases; J trimming: 1 base; junction bases outside the gene matches: 11. Germline CDR1 LGHDT, CDR2 YNNKEL (reference sequence). CDR3 length: 16 residues. The chain's CDR3 is CASSPTGSGRNTEAFF. The CDR3 DNA reads TGTGCCAGCAGTCCGACAGGGTCAGGAAGGAACACTGAAGCTTTCTTT.

Comments on this clone: The junction shows a germline mismatch at one end, possibly a read error. The V gene is TRBV5-4, the J gene TRBJ1-1; 8 positions agree with TRBD1. The CDR3 covers 14 residues. Germline V gene data show CDR1 as SGHNT and CDR2 as YYREEE (reference sequence). This chain's CDR3 is CACRPQGVVTEAFF. The CDR3 DNA sequence: TGTGCCTGCAGGCCACAGGGGGTAGTAACTGAAGCTTTCTTT. The full variable domain, in which reference TRBV5-4 and TRBJ1-1 provide the parts outside the CDR3, is ETGVTQSPTHLIKTRGQQVTLRCSSQSGHNTVSWYQQALGQGPQFIFQYYREEENGRGNFPPRFSGLQFPNYSSELNVNALELDDSALYLCACRPQGVVTEAFFGQGTRLTVV.

The V gene is TRBV6-6, the J gene TRBJ2-3; D is perhaps TRBD2 (5 bases). V was pared by 0 bases and J by 1 base, with 8 bases between. The CDR3 is 15 residues long. Germline V lookup: CDR1 MNHNY, CDR2 SVGAGI (reference sequence). Written as DNA, the CDR3 is TGTGCCAGCAGTTACTCTCGGACTCGCACAGATACGCAGTATTTT. Its protein is CASSYSRTRTDTQYF.

The chain combines TRBV7-2 with TRBJ2-7; 7 bases line up with TRBD1. The CDR3 consists of 15 residues. V lost 5 bases to trimming and J lost 1 base; unmatched junction nucleotides: 8. Germline CDR1 and CDR2: SGHTA and FQGNSA. The CDR3 loop is CASSHQGGLSYEQYF. The CDR3 DNA is TGTGCCAGCAGCCACCAAGGGGGCCTGTCCTACGAGCAGTACTTC.

The chain carries TRBV3-1 (or the pseudogene TRBV3-2) and TRBJ2-5; 7 bases match TRBD1. The CDR3 is made up of 16 amino acids. Per the germline V gene, CDR1 is LGHDT and CDR2 is YNNKEL (reference sequence). The trim removed 4 bases at V and 4 bases at J, leaving 12 bases unmatched. The CDR3 coding sequence is TGTGCCAGCAGCCCTCTAGAGAGGGGGCCGGGAGAGACCCAGTACTTC. This translates into CASSPLERGPGETQYF.

The gene calls are TRBV5-6 and TRBJ2-7, with 13 bases aligning to TRBD2. Germline CDR1 and CDR2: SGHDT and YYEEEE. The junction had 6 bases not matched to a gene; V was cut back by 3 bases and J by 3 bases. The CDR3 is made up of 16 amino acids. This CDR3 is CASSSWGLAGNYEQYF. In DNA form, the CDR3 reads TGTGCCAGCAGCTCATGGGGACTAGCGGGGAACTACGAGCAGTACTTC.

The chain combines TRBV12-3 or TRBV12-4 with TRBJ2-6; D is unclear. The CDR3 runs 13 residues. The V and J ends lost 7 bases and 1 base respectively, with 5 bases between them. In nucleotides, the CDR3 is TGTGCCAGCACCCTATCTGGGGCCAACGTCCTGACTTTC. This codes for CASTLSGANVLTF.

The V and J genes are TRBV5-8 and TRBJ2-6, with D hard to call. The CDR3 covers 12 residues. The germline V gene encodes CDR1 SGHTS and CDR2 YDEGEE. Trimming took off 9 bases at V and 0 bases at J, with 4 bases between the two ends. CDR3: CATHSGANVLTF. Written as DNA, the CDR3 is TGTGCCACCCACTCTGGGGCCAACGTCCTGACTTTC.

The chain combines TRBV6-5 with TRBJ2-5; a weak D match, TRBD1 (6 bases). Germline CDR1 reads MNHEY; CDR2 reads SVGAGI. CDR3 length equals 14 residues. The V gene lost 7 bases and the J gene lost 5 bases, with 17 bases spanning the gap. The CDR3 DNA reads TGTGCCAGCAACCCCACAGGGTGGAGGGAGACCCAGTACTTC. This codes for CASNPTGWRETQYF.

CDR3 nucleotide sequence: TGTGCCTGGGCCTATGGACAGGGGGTTGCTTTCTTT. It encodes CAWAYGQGVAFF. The chain combines TRBV30 with TRBJ1-1; TRBD1 aligns across 10 bases. In germline, CDR1 is GTSNPN, CDR2 SVGIG (reference sequence). J was trimmed by 11 bases and V by 5 bases; bases with no gene match: 8. The CDR3 sequence is 12 residues long.

The chain couples TRBV5-6 to TRBJ2-3; 10 bases match TRBD2. The CDR3 totals 15 residues. CDR1 SGHDT and CDR2 YYEEEE come from the germline V gene. V lost 4 bases, J lost 5 bases, and 7 bases stayed unmatched. CDR3 protein: CASSLISGGVDTQYF. CDR3 in DNA: TGTGCCAGCAGCCTTATAAGCGGGGGGGTAGATACGCAGTATTTT.

This clone showed up just once. The chain links TRBV9 to TRBJ1-4; D may be TRBD1 (6 bases). Germline loops: CDR1 SGDLS, CDR2 YYNGEE. The CDR3 totals 15 residues. The ends were cut back, 3 bases at V and 6 bases at J, with 15 bases in the middle. CDR3 amino acids: CASSATGTIHEKLFF. The CDR3 nucleotides are TGTGCCAGCAGCGCCACCGGGACAATTCATGAAAAACTGTTTTTT.

The chain recombines TRBV24-1 with TRBJ2-5, with TRBD1 as a possible D gene (6 bases). The CDR3 runs 15 residues. Germline V gives CDR1 KGHDR, CDR2 SFDVKD. Trimming removed 2 bases at V and 4 bases at J, with 13 bases between. The CDR3 reads CATSDSRAGAETQYF. The CDR3 nucleotides are TGTGCCACCAGTGATTCCAGGGCAGGGGCAGAGACCCAGTACTTC.